Listed below are T cell receptor beta chains from one sample, sequenced in a study of T cells after yellow fever vaccination. MiXCR, applied by TCRdb to the 5' RACE reads, yields one record per CDR3 protein. The data show about 350,000 distinct CDR3 sequences, with approximately 10% seen just once and about 17% held by the top ten. Sample: PBMCs, taken on the day of the first yellow fever vaccination. The receptor source for this set is a young man who received the YFV17D yellow fever vaccine. CDR3s include the opening cysteine and the closing phenylalanine or tryptophan. A D gene is named only where the DNA matches it firmly. Some rows have no size entry. The others give once, few or many, or a class for an expanded clone.

clone size	V gene	D gene	J gene	CDR3 protein	CDR3 DNA
-	TRBV3-1	-	TRBJ1-5	CASSQGGAGSSQPQHF	TGTGCCAGCAGCCAAGGTGGGGCGGGGAGCTCGCAGCCCCAGCATTTT
-	TRBV3-1	-	TRBJ2-2	CASRRQEHTGELFF	TGTGCCAGCAGAAGACAGGAACACACCGGGGAGCTGTTTTTT
-	TRBV5-5	-	TRBJ1-1	CASSLIGISNTEAFF	TGTGCCAGCAGCTTGATCGGGATATCGAACACTGAAGCTTTCTTT
-	TRBV7-9	-	TRBJ1-1	CASSPTGEMGNTEAFF	TGTGCCAGCAGCCCGACCGGGGAAATGGGGAACACTGAAGCTTTCTTT
-	TRBV30	-	TRBJ2-7	CAWSITWGRRSYEQYF	TGTGCCTGGAGTATCACCTGGGGGCGGCGATCCTACGAGCAGTACTTC
few	TRBV13	TRBD1	TRBJ2-5	CASSFPGQGETQYF	TGTGCCAGCAGCTTTCCGGGACAGGGTGAGACCCAGTACTTC
few	TRBV9	TRBD1	TRBJ2-3	CASSVRDRGVPDTQYF	TGTGCCAGCAGCGTACGGGACAGGGGAGTTCCAGATACGCAGTATTTT
few	TRBV4-3	-	TRBJ2-7	CASSQEVRLPTYEQYF	TGCGCCAGCAGCCAAGAGGTCCGCTTACCCACCTACGAGCAGTACTTC
-	TRBV4-2	TRBD1	TRBJ2-7	CASSRNRGPYEQYF	TGTGCCAGCAGCCGGAACAGGGGACCCTACGAGCAGTACTTC
-	TRBV6-8	-	TRBJ2-5	CASTRSIGYQETQYF	TGTGCCAGCACTAGAAGCATAGGGTACCAAGAGACCCAGTACTTC
few	TRBV12-3/TRBV12-4	-	TRBJ2-3	CASSPGTTDTQYF	TGTGCCAGCAGTCCGGGGACTACAGATACGCAGTATTTT
few	TRBV6-2/TRBV6-3	TRBD1	TRBJ1-2	CASTRTGGIEVTF	TGTGCCAGCACGAGGACAGGGGGTATCGAAGTGACCTTC
many	TRBV7-2	TRBD1	TRBJ2-3	CAGGQGPDTQYF	TGTGCCGGGGGACAGGGACCAGATACGCAGTATTTT
many	TRBV5-1	TRBD2	TRBJ2-1	CASSLDPSGGNEQFF	TGCGCCAGCAGCTTGGATCCTAGCGGGGGTAATGAGCAGTTCTTC
few	TRBV7-9	TRBD1	TRBJ2-1	CASRTGYEQFF	TGTGCCAGTCGGACAGGTTATGAGCAGTTCTTC
-	TRBV4-3	-	TRBJ2-3	CASSQTISDTQYF	TGCGCCAGCAGCCAGACCATAAGCGATACGCAGTATTTT
few	TRBV19	TRBD1	TRBJ1-1	CASSYRGRTEAFF	TGTGCCAGTAGTTACAGGGGGCGGACTGAAGCTTTCTTT
few	TRBV15	-	TRBJ2-3	CATSTTGTDTQYF	TGTGCCACCAGCACAACAGGCACAGATACGCAGTATTTT
-	TRBV27	TRBD1	TRBJ1-1	CASSEPDRTEAFF	TGTGCCAGCAGTGAGCCGGACAGGACTGAAGCTTTCTTT
many	TRBV3-1	-	TRBJ2-1	CASSQFLGVEQFF	TGTGCCAGCAGCCAATTCCTGGGAGTCGAGCAGTTCTTC
-	TRBV7-7	-	TRBJ2-5	CASSLTFRGAETQYF	TGTGCTAGCAGCTTAACATTCAGGGGCGCAGAGACCCAGTACTTC
few	TRBV10-3	-	TRBJ1-1	CAIRQTDNTEAFF	TGTGCCATTCGACAGACTGACAACACTGAAGCTTTCTTT
once	TRBV7-2	-	TRBJ2-5	CASSLDAGQETQYF	TGTGCCAGCAGCTTAGATGCAGGCCAAGAGACCCAGTACTTC
many	TRBV4-1	TRBD2	TRBJ2-1	CASSRGGVYNEQFF	TGCGCCAGCAGCCGGGGGGGGGTTTACAATGAGCAGTTCTTC
many	TRBV5-1	TRBD1	TRBJ2-3	CASSLAVTGGTDTQYF	TGCGCCAGCAGCTTGGCCGTGACAGGGGGCACAGATACGCAGTATTTT
-	TRBV9	TRBD1	TRBJ2-3	CASSAYRGSTDTQYF	TGTGCCAGCAGCGCTTACAGGGGGTCCACGGATACGCAGTATTTT
few	TRBV4-3	TRBD1	TRBJ1-6	CASSQVGTVNSPLHF	TGCGCCAGCAGCCAAGTCGGGACAGTGAATTCACCCCTCCACTTT
many	TRBV4-3	-	TRBJ1-4	CASSRTRTVNEKLFF	TGCGCCAGCAGCCGAACGCGGACAGTTAATGAAAAACTGTTTTTT
-	TRBV16	TRBD1	TRBJ1-2	CASSDRQGGNYGYTF	TGTGCCAGCAGCGACCGACAGGGGGGAAACTATGGCTACACCTTC
-	TRBV20-1	-	TRBJ1-6	CSATRTSGNSPLHF	TGCAGTGCTACCCGAACCTCAGGAAATTCACCCCTCCACTTT
-	TRBV5-6	TRBD1	TRBJ2-7	CASSLWDRGFYEQYF	TGTGCCAGCAGCTTGTGGGACAGGGGATTTTACGAGCAGTACTTC
-	TRBV6-1	-	TRBJ2-7	CASTERTRSTYEQYF	TGTGCCAGCACTGAAAGGACTCGTTCCACCTACGAGCAGTACTTC
few	TRBV6-2/TRBV6-3	TRBD1	TRBJ2-6	CASAGTGAYGANVLTF	TGTGCCAGCGCCGGGACAGGGGCTTATGGGGCCAACGTCCTGACTTTC
many	TRBV29-1	-	TRBJ2-4	CSSVGAKNIQYF	TGCAGCTCCGTAGGAGCCAAAAACATTCAGTACTTC
few	TRBV4-1	-	TRBJ1-2	CASSQDLRPGLTNYGYTF	TGCGCCAGCAGCCAAGATCTCCGCCCGGGACTGACTAACTATGGCTACACCTTC
few	TRBV6-5	-	TRBJ1-6	CASSYSFSADQSLHF	TGTGCCAGCAGTTACTCGTTTTCGGCAGATCAATCCCTCCACTTT
-	TRBV7-6	TRBD1	TRBJ1-1	CASTSPGQISDTEAFF	TGTGCCAGCACCTCTCCGGGACAGATATCGGACACTGAAGCTTTCTTT
-	TRBV5-6	-	TRBJ2-7	CASSLVLDEQYF	TGTGCCAGCAGCTTGGTCCTGGACGAGCAGTACTTC
many	TRBV7-2	-	TRBJ2-5	CASSRQETQYF	TGTGCCAGCAGCCGACAAGAGACCCAGTACTTC
-	TRBV28	TRBD1	TRBJ1-5	CASSQGQRNQPQHF	TGTGCCAGCAGCCAGGGACAGCGTAATCAGCCCCAGCATTTT
many	TRBV5-1	TRBD2	TRBJ2-3	CASSLSGGVGDTQYF	TGCGCCAGCAGCTTAAGCGGGGGCGTGGGAGATACGCAGTATTTT
few	TRBV11-1	-	TRBJ2-2	CASSFSFSNGGIAGSCFF	-
-	TRBV4-2	-	TRBJ2-5	CASSPGQRETQYF	TGTGCCAGCAGCCCAGGACAGCGAGAGACCCAGTACTTC
-	TRBV4-3	TRBD1	TRBJ2-1	CASSHSGQGVTYVNEQFF	TGCGCCAGCAGCCACTCCGGACAGGGGGTAACCTACGTTAATGAGCAGTTCTTC
-	TRBV20-1	-	TRBJ1-5	CSAMGSGGGNQPQHF	TGCAGTGCTATGGGTTCCGGGGGAGGAAATCAGCCCCAGCATTTT
-	TRBV20-1	-	TRBJ2-3	CSANAGPDTQYF	TGCAGTGCTAACGCAGGGCCAGATACGCAGTATTTT
few	TRBV7-9	-	TRBJ2-3	CASTAVQVDTQYF	TGTGCCAGCACCGCTGTCCAGGTGGATACGCAGTATTTT
-	TRBV20-1	TRBD1	TRBJ1-3	CSAPQGLGNTIYF	TGCAGTGCTCCACAGGGGCTTGGAAACACCATATATTTT
many	TRBV12-3/TRBV12-4	-	TRBJ2-7	CASRQGHYEQYF	TGTGCCAGCAGGCAGGGACACTACGAGCAGTACTTC